This TCR beta chain appears in the sequencing data of a study of T-cell memory formation after mild COVID-19. Study-level findings and limits: Day 15 to 85 contracting clones showed balanced CD4/CD8; day 15 to 37 expanders favored CD4+.

TCRdb reprocessed the 5' RACE reads via MiXCR and lists one record per CDR3 protein. The data contain around 410,000 distinct CDR3 sequences, about a quarter of them singletons. In its sample, this clonotype was seen a few times. As yet, its antigen is unknown. The CDR3 has 13 residues. With 3 bases removed from V and 10 bases from J, the gap between germline ends came to 13 bases. The sequenced sample was PBMCs or a T cell subset sorted from them (not recorded which). The rearrangement joins TRBV12-3 or TRBV12-4 to TRBJ2-1; perhaps TRBD1 as D (6 bases). The sequence derives from an adult woman who had mild COVID-19 (a few samples of this study predate the infection). Cell type and time point are not known. CDR3 loop: CASSFGPGTEQFF. CDR3 nucleotides: TGTGCCAGCAGTTTCGGGCCCGGGACAGAGCAGTTCTTC.